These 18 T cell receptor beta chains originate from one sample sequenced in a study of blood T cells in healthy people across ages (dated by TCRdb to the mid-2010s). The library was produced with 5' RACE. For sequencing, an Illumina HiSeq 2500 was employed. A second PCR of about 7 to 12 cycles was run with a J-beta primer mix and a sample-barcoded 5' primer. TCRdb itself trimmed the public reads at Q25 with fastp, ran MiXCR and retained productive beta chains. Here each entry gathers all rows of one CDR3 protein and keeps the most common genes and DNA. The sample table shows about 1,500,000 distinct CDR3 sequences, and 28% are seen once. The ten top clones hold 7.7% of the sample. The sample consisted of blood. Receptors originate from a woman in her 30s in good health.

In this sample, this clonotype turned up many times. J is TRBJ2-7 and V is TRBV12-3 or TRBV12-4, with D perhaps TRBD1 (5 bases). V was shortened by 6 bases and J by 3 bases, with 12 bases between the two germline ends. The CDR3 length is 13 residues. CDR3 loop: CASRSQVLYEQYF. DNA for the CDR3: TGTGCCAGCAGGTCACAGGTTCTCTACGAGCAGTACTTC.

In DNA form, the CDR3 reads TGTGCCAGCAGTTCGACCCTGGGAGAGACCCAGTACTTC. Protein: CASSSTLGETQYF. The chain recombines TRBV12-3 or TRBV12-4 with TRBJ2-5; D is ambiguous. This CDR3 region has 13 residues. Trimming removed 4 bases at V and 4 bases at J, with 10 bases between.

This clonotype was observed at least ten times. The CDR3 DNA follows: TGTGCCAGCAGGTCAGCGGGGAACCTATACGAGCAGTACTTC. It is translated as CASRSAGNLYEQYF. The rearrangement links TRBV12-3 or TRBV12-4 to TRBJ2-7; 7 bases match TRBD2. The CDR3 extends over 14 amino acids. V shed 6 bases and J 4 bases; nucleotides not matched to a gene: 9.

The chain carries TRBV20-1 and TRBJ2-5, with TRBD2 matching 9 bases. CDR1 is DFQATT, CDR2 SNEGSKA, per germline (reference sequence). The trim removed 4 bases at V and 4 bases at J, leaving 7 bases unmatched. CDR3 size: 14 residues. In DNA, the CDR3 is TGCAGTGCTATTCGGATAGCGGGAGCAGAGACCCAGTACTTC. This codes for CSAIRIAGAETQYF.

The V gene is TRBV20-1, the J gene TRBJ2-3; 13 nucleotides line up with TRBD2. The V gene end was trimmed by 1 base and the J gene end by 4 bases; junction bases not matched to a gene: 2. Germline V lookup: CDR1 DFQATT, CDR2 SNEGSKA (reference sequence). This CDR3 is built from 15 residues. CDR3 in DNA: TGCAGTGCTAGAGGGACTAGCGGGAGATCAGATACGCAGTATTTT. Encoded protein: CSARGTSGRSDTQYF.

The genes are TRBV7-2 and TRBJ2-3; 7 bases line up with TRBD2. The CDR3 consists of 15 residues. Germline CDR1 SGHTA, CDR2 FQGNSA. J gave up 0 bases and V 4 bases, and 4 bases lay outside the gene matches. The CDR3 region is CASSSTRESTDTQYF. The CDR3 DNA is TGTGCCAGCAGCTCAACGCGGGAGAGCACAGATACGCAGTATTTT.

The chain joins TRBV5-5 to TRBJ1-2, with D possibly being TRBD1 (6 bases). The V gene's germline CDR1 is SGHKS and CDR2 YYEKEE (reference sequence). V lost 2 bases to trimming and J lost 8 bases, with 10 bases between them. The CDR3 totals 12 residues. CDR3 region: CASSLNGGGYTF. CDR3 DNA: TGTGCCAGCAGCTTAAATGGGGGCGGCTACACCTTC.

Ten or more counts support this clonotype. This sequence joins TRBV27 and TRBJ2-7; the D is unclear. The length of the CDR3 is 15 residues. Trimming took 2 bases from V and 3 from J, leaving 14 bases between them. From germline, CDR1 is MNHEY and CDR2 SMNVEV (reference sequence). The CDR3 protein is CASSLGTDASYEQYF. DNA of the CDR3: TGTGCCAGCAGTTTAGGTACGGACGCGAGCTACGAGCAGTACTTC.

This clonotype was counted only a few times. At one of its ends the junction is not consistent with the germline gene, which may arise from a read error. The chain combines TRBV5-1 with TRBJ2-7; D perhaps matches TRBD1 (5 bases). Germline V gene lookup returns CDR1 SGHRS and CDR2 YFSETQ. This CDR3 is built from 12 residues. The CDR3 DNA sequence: TGCGCCAGCGGCTTGAAAGGGGCCGAGCAGTACTTC. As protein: CASGLKGAEQYF.

The CDR3 sequence: CASARLAGGNEQFF. The CDR3 DNA follows: TGTGCCAGCGCTCGGCTAGCGGGGGGGAATGAGCAGTTCTTC. This chain joins TRBV2 and TRBJ2-1; 12 nucleotides line up with TRBD2. The germline V gene has CDR1 SNHLY and CDR2 FYNNEI. The CDR3 length is 14 residues. With 8 bases clipped from V and 7 bases from J, the junction kept 6 bases outside the gene matches.

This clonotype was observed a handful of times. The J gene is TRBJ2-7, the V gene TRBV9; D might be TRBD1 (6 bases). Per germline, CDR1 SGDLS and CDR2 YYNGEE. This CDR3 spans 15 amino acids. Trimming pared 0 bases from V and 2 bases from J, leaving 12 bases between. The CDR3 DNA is TGTGCCAGCAGCGTAGGGATAAGGGGGACCTACGAGCAGTACTTC. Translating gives CASSVGIRGTYEQYF.

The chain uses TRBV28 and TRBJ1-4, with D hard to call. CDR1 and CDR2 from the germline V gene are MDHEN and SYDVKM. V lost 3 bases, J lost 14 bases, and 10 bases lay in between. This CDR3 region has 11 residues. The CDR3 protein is CASSFREPLFF. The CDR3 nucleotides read TGTGCCAGCAGTTTTCGTGAACCGCTGTTTTTT.

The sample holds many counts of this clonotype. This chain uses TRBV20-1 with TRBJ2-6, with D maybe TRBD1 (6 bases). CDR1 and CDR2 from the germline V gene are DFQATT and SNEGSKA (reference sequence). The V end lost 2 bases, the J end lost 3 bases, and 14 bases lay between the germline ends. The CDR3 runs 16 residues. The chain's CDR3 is CSARNTGKGGANVLTF. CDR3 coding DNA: TGCAGTGCTAGAAATACAGGGAAGGGTGGGGCCAACGTCCTGACTTTC.

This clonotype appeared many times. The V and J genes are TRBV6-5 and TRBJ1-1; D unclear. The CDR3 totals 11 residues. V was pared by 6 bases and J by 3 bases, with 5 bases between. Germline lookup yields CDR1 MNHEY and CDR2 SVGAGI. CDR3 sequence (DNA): TGTGCCAGCAGCCGGGACACTGAAGCTTTCTTT. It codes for CASSRDTEAFF.

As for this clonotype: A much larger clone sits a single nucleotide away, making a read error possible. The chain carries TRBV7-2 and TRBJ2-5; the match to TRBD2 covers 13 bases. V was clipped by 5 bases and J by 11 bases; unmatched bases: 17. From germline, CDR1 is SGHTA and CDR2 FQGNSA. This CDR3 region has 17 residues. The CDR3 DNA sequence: TGTGCCAGCAGCACTATTGTGGGACTAGCGGGGTACAATGAGCAGTACTTC. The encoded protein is CASSTIVGLAGYNEQYF. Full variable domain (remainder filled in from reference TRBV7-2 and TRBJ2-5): GAGVSQSPSNKVTEKGKDVELRCDPISGHTALYWYRQSLGQGLEFLIYFQGNSAPDKSGLPSDRFSAERTGGSVSTLTIQRTQQEDSAVYLCASSTIVGLAGYNEQYFGPGTRLLVL.

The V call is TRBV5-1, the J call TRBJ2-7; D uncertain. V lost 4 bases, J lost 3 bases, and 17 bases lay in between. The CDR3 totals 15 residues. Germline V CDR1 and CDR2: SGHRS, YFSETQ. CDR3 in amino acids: CASSPAMLSLYEQYF. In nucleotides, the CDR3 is TGCGCCAGCAGCCCTGCTATGCTATCCCTCTACGAGCAGTACTTC.

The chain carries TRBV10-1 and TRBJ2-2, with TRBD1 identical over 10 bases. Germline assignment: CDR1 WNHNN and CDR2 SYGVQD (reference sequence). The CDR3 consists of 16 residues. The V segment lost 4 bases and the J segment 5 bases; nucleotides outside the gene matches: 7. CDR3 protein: CASSASGTGVTGELFF. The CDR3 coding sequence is TGCGCCAGCAGTGCATCCGGGACAGGGGTTACCGGGGAGCTGTTTTTT.

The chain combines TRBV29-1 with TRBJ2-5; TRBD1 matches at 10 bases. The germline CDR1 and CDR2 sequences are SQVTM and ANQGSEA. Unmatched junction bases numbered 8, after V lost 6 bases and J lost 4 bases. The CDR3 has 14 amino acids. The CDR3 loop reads CSVAGTGAIETQYF. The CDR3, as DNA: TGCAGCGTGGCCGGGACAGGGGCGATAGAGACCCAGTACTTC.